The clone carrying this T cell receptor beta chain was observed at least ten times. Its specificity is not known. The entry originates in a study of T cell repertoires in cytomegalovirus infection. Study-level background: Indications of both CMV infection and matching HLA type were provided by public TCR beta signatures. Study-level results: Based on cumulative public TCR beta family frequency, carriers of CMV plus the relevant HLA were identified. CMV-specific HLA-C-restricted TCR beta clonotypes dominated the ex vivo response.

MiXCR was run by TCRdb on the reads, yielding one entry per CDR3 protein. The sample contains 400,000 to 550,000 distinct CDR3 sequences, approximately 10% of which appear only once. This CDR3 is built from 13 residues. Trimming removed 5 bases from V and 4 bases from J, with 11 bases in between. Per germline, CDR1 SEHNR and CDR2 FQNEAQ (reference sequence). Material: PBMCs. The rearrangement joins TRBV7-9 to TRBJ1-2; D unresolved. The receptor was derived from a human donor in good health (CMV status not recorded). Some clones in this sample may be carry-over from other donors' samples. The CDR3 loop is CASSQSPLYGYTF. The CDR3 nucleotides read TGTGCCAGCAGCCAGAGTCCGCTCTATGGCTACACCTTC.